This T cell receptor (beta chain) came from a study of beta chain features in type 1 diabetes (dated by TCRdb to the late 2010s). Concerning the study at large: Patients and healthy donors did not differ in mean age, gender distribution, total cell number or subset yield. In the study, recently diagnosed type 1 diabetes patients and matched healthy donors were compared on the TCRB repertoires of their sorted circulating CD4+ T cell subsets. Naive and central memory subsets were obtained from all 30 or so donors, but regulatory and stem cell-like memory subsets were isolated from only 8 patients and about eight healthy donors. A total of 100 million to 110 million sorted cells were examined across all samples, and a strong correlation was observed between cell number per subset and RNA yield. Paper-wide results and their limitations: Because cDNA was sequenced instead of genomic DNA, highly expressing activated cells could be over-represented, though the groups showed no difference in activation or CD3 levels. At VDJ recombination sites, patients with type 1 diabetes made fewer insertions and deleted more nucleotides, a pattern implying thymic rearrangement abnormalities. Because the HLA sub-analyses included only small numbers of individuals, any influence of HLA type on TCRB rearrangement was left unresolved. Type 1 diabetes patients showed a moderate but significant shortening of TCRB CDR3 length in all four CD4+ subsets. PCR may preferentially amplify shorter templates, but because patient and control samples were amplified and corrected together, any resulting skew would affect both groups equally. The naive, central memory and regulatory TCRB repertoires appeared to resemble one another more closely among patients than among healthy donors.

The entire isolated RNA was reverse transcribed using the High Capacity cDNA Reverse Transcription Kit, and thus expressed TCRB transcripts were sequenced. Deep immunoSEQ sequencing was performed on naive, central memory and regulatory T cell samples, with an average of roughly 3.6 million total reads per sample. Sorted cells were lysed in RLT buffer and RNA was extracted with DNase-treated RNeasy Micro or Mini kits, depending on cell number. To prevent cross-contamination, each cell subset was processed individually, whereas patient and healthy donor samples were processed jointly. Using the immunoSEQ multiplex PCR, TCRB sequences were amplified from cDNA into 87-bp fragments spanning the CDR3 region. Amplicons were sequenced on the Illumina HiSeq platform. As for the authors' bioinformatics: PCR bias was computationally corrected using synthetic template baselines, reads within Hamming distance 2 were collapsed, and singletons that could not be merged were discarded. Reads were aligned against IMGT so that V, D and J genes, CDR3 length and insertions or deletions at six rearrangement sites could be assigned. Clonotype counts were normalized to sorted cell number within each subset before computing true diversity and Gini coefficients with the tcR R package. The overlap coefficient, calculated on TCRB nucleotide sequences, was used to quantify repertoire sharing. Out-of-frame TCRB sequences from naive cells were analyzed to stand in for the pre-selection repertoire. The immuneACCESS repertoire file appears here via TCRdb, limited to in-frame rearrangements. These files lack a portion of the clones; in checked studies, under half of the deficit traces to unresolved V genes, and the cause of the others is not known. V, J and clone size are taken as reported in that table, and D and trimming were inferred from the DNA itself. In this sample the table shows about 900,000 clones, roughly a sixth of which occur a single time. The ten largest account for around 0.02% of the sample.

Comments on this clone: Its cognate antigen has yet to be identified. Base qualities are missing; no much larger clone stands one base away.

A single peripheral blood draw of approximately 120 mL on average was collected from each donor into heparinised tubes. Naive, central memory, regulatory and stem cell-like memory CD4+ T cells were sorted on a BD FACSAria II using a panel including CD45RO, CCR7, CD25, CD127, CD95 and CD27. Every sorted population had a purity above 95%. PBMCs were isolated right away by Lymphoprep density gradient centrifugation and were stained directly, without culture. Samples were stained and sorted in pairs, with one healthy donor and one patient per experiment, so that batch effects were minimized. From cysteine to phenylalanine, the CDR3 is 13 amino acids long. Only the CDR3 DNA is retained, 39 bases long and in frame from the first base. The CDR1 and CDR2 encoded by the germline V gene are ENHRY and SYGVKD. The junction carries 4 bases between V and J, which are trimmed by 3 bases and 2 bases respectively.

The sample was naive CD4+ T cells from blood. The cell subset or site label, read with the paper, signifies: true naive CD4+ T cells. The sequence links TRBV10-3 to TRBJ2-2; no D gene can be assigned with confidence. The TCR originated in a woman aged 18 to 35 in good health. The CDR3 amino acid sequence is: CAISDTNTGELFF. The DNA sequence is given as TGTGCCATCAGTGACACCAACACCGGGGAGCTGTTTTTT.